This T cell receptor (beta chain) was observed in a study of spatial heterogeneity in lung cancer. Study-level information: Raw reads showed each unique TCR and UMI combination turning up more than ten times on average.

The V end lost 6 bases, the J end lost 2 bases, and 17 bases lay between the germline ends. Germline V lookup: CDR1 KGHSH, CDR2 LQKENI. This CDR3 is built from 15 residues. This clonotype is labeled as medium-sized. Its target is not known. Stated time point: sample taken at primary tumor resection. The input material, whole RNA from tumor, nontumor lung or frozen PBMC, was sequenced unsorted. Single TCR cDNA molecules each had their own unique molecular identifier. Using its own MiXCR run on the 5' RACE reads, TCRdb lists one record per CDR3 protein. The table records 8,300 or so distinct CDR3 sequences, roughly 4.5% of them present only once. General observations from the study: It was found that expanded intratumoral alpha and beta TCR counts tracked tumor mutation counts.

The sample in question was lung tumor tissue, obtained at surgery. This sequence joins TRBV18 and TRBJ2-7; a weak D match, TRBD2 (5 bases). The receptor's source is a female donor with early-stage non-small cell lung cancer. In nucleotides, the CDR3 is TGTGCCAGCTCCCTTACTAGAAACGAGCCCTACGAGCAGTACTTC. As protein: CASSLTRNEPYEQYF. The full variable domain, with the rest looked up from reference TRBV18 and TRBJ2-7, is NAGVMQNPRHLVRRRGQEARLRCSPMKGHSHVYWYRQLPEEGLKFMVYLQKENIIDESGMPKERFSAEFPKEGPSILRIQQVVRGDSAAYFCASSLTRNEPYEQYFGPGTRLTVT.